Following are 8 T cell receptor beta chains from one sample sequenced in a study of human T cells and chemical hapten exposure. Time point: pre-sensitization, week 0. Treatment described: therapeutic diphenylcyclopropenone sensitization with weekly scalp DPC. TCRdb analysed the RACE reads with MiXCR anew, one entry per CDR3 protein. The sample consists of a few hundred thousand distinct CDR3 sequences, 7.5% to 8% of them appearing once. The source material was whole blood, sampled in connection with sensitization to the hapten diphenylcyclopropenone (DPC). These receptors came from a man aged 18 to 30 with alopecia areata. Some clones in this sample may be carry-over from other donors' samples.

The rearrangement joins TRBV18 to TRBJ1-4; 7 bases agree with TRBD1. Germline CDR1 KGHSH, CDR2 LQKENI. The CDR3 is 14 amino acids. Trimming took 2 bases from V and 3 from J; bases not matched to a gene: 0. The CDR3 region has the DNA TGTGCCAGCTCACCAGGGACAGCTAATGAAAAACTGTTTTTT. Encoded protein: CASSPGTANEKLFF.

This clonotype was counted a few times. This chain links TRBV20-1 with TRBJ2-7; the match to TRBD2 covers 8 bases. Per germline, CDR1 DFQATT and CDR2 SNEGSKA (reference sequence). The CDR3 sequence is 13 residues long. V lost 3 bases to trimming and J lost 4 bases; unmatched junction nucleotides: 5. CDR3 in DNA: TGCAGTGCTAGCGGGGCTAGCGGGTACGAGCAGTACTTC. Its translation: CSASGASGYEQYF.

This clonotype showed up just a few times. This rearrangement joins TRBV4-1 to TRBJ2-7; unclear D gene. The V gene lost 0 bases and the J gene lost 3 bases, with 12 bases spanning the gap. Germline V lookup: CDR1 MGHRA, CDR2 YSYEKL. This CDR3 is 15 amino acids long. In DNA, the CDR3 is TGCGCCAGCAGCCAAGAGGAATTCAAAAACTACGAGCAGTACTTC. As protein: CASSQEEFKNYEQYF.

This clonotype appeared a few times. The gene calls are TRBV4-3 and TRBJ2-3; no clear D. The ends were cut back, 1 base at V and 0 bases at J, with 8 bases in the middle. The CDR3 loop spans 15 amino acids. Germline V gene sequence: CDR1 LGHNA, CDR2 YSLEER. CDR3 in amino acids: CASSQAGSSTDTQYF. The CDR3 DNA reads as TGCGCCAGCAGCCAAGCTGGAAGCAGCACAGATACGCAGTATTTT.

V usage is TRBV20-1 and J usage is TRBJ2-7; D is tentatively TRBD1 or TRBD2 (5 bases each). The CDR3 is made up of 13 amino acids. Between the trimmed V and J ends, which lost 6 bases and 4 bases, there was a span of 16 bases. Germline V gene sequence: CDR1 DFQATT, CDR2 SNEGSKA (reference sequence). The CDR3 loop is CSASRDHQYEQYV. The CDR3 DNA is TGCAGTGCGTCTAGGGACCATCAATACGAGCAGTACGTC.

As regards this clonotype: A junction end diverges from the germline sequence, so it may reflect a read error. This chain links TRBV7-9 with TRBJ2-6, with 8 bases identical to TRBD1. Germline V lookup: CDR1 SEHNR, CDR2 FQNEAQ (reference sequence). The CDR3 has 16 amino acids. CDR3 in amino acids: CASSVAQGAGANVLTF. CDR3 coding DNA: TGTGCCAGCAGCGTAGCACAGGGGGCTGGGGCCAACGTCCTGACTTTC.

This rearrangement joins TRBV4-1 to TRBJ2-1; D is possibly TRBD1 (5 bases). Between the trimmed V and J ends, which lost 1 base and 0 bases, there was a span of 10 bases. CDR3 length: 16 amino acids. Germline assignment: CDR1 MGHRA and CDR2 YSYEKL. The DNA of the CDR3 is TGCGCCAGCAGCCAAGGAACAGGCGCCTCCTACAATGAGCAGTTCTTC. Encoded protein: CASSQGTGASYNEQFF.

At least ten counts were recorded for this clonotype. This sequence joins TRBV5-5 and TRBJ2-4, with no clear D. The V end lost 4 bases, the J end lost 4 bases, and 15 bases lay between the germline ends. Germline lookup yields CDR1 SGHKS and CDR2 YYEKEE (reference sequence). The CDR3 consists of 15 residues. CDR3 sequence: CASSLPVVSKNIQYF. Written as DNA, the CDR3 is TGTGCCAGCAGCCTCCCGGTAGTTTCGAAAAACATTCAGTACTTC. The full variable domain, with the rest looked up from reference TRBV5-5 and TRBJ2-4, is DAGVTQSPTHLIKTRGQQVTLRCSPISGHKSVSWYQQVLGQGPQFIFQYYEKEERGRGNFPDRFSARQFPNYSSELNVNALLLGDSALYLCASSLPVVSKNIQYFGAGTRLSVL.